Described below is a single TCR beta chain sequence and its context. Profiling relied on immunoSEQ multiplex PCR, and the TCRdb table lists in-frame clones only, not all of them. The sample gives about 83,000 clones, 70% to 90% of which show up once; 22% is in the top ten. Germline CDR1 reads LNHNV; CDR2 reads YYDKDF (reference sequence). The CDR3 spans 15 residues. V gave up 4 bases and J gave up 3 bases, with 15 bases separating them. These data originate in a study of blood T cell repertoires in COVID-19. Across the whole study: Material from acute and convalescent COVID-19 was sourced from the United States, Italy and Spain. PBMCs, B-cell-depleted T cells, or T cells were the source of the cDNA or gDNA that made up the material.

The receptor was derived from a woman older than 75 in a cohort sampled during active or convalescent COVID-19. This chain connects TRBV15 to TRBJ2-5, with D perhaps matching TRBD1 (5 bases). What was sequenced was peripheral blood. For the CDR3, the DNA is TGTGCCACCAGCAACGGATATGGGGCGGAAGAGACCCAGTACTTC. Its translation: CATSNGYGAEETQYF.